One sample yielded the 10 T cell receptor beta chains listed below, sequenced in a study of blood T cell repertoires in COVID-19. Produced via immunoSEQ multiplex PCR; TCRdb's table is partial and in-frame only. Of a few hundred thousand clones in the sample, roughly 90% were seen once. The sequenced material came from peripheral blood. The origin of the receptors is a woman under 40 with COVID-19, enrolled during active disease.

This clone appeared a few times. The DNA of the CDR3 is TGCGCCAGCAGCCCCACAGGGGGCGAGCAGTACTTC. It encodes CASSPTGGEQYF. This sequence joins TRBV10-1 and TRBJ2-7, with 8 bases lining up with TRBD1. The germline CDR1 and CDR2 sequences are WNHNN and SYGVQD (reference sequence). V was clipped by 6 bases and J by 6 bases; unmatched bases: 4. CDR3 length: 12 amino acids.

The rearrangement joins TRBV7-9 to TRBJ1-3, with D tentatively TRBD1 (6 bases). V was cut by 1 base and J by 0 bases, with 16 bases left in between. Germline V gives CDR1 SEHNR, CDR2 FQNEAQ (reference sequence). The CDR3 is made up of 18 amino acids. This chain's CDR3 is CASSLELGGRASGNTIYF. Here the CDR3 DNA reads TGTGCCAGCAGCTTAGAATTGGGGGGGCGCGCCTCTGGAAACACCATATATTTT.

The V call is TRBV7-2, the J call TRBJ2-2, with TRBD2 identical over 9 bases. V trimming: 5 bases; J trimming: 2 bases; junction bases outside the gene matches: 12. This CDR3 contains 18 residues. Germline V gene lookup returns CDR1 SGHTA and CDR2 FQGNSA. DNA for the CDR3: TGTGCCAGCAGCCCCCTTGGGAGACTAGCGGCTAACACCGGGGAGCTGTTTTTT. Translating gives CASSPLGRLAANTGELFF.

J is TRBJ2-5 and V is TRBV7-6; 11 nucleotides agree with TRBD1. The germline CDR1 and CDR2 sequences are SGHVS and FNYEAQ. V shed 1 base and J 6 bases; nucleotides not matched to a gene: 13. The CDR3 has 18 amino acids. The CDR3 nucleotides read TGTGCCAGCAGCTTAGTTAGTTTTGGACAGGGGGCATCGAAGACCCAGTACTTC. This sequence encodes CASSLVSFGQGASKTQYF.

CDR3 DNA: TGTGCCAGCAGCAGACCGGGACAGTTGAACACTGAAGCTTTCTTT. Encoded protein: CASSRPGQLNTEAFF. The chain has TRBV21-1 and TRBJ1-1; the D call in the table, TRBD1, was not verified against the DNA. TRBV21-1 counts as a pseudogene. The CDR3 consists of 15 residues.

V usage is TRBV10-2 and J usage is TRBJ1-1; unclear D gene. The germline gives CDR1 WSHSY, CDR2 SAAADI. The V and J ends lost 2 bases and 0 bases respectively, with 7 bases between them. The CDR3 runs to 14 residues. The CDR3 region has the DNA TGCGCCAGCAGTGAGGGCTTCATGAACACTGAAGCTTTCTTT. Its translation is CASSEGFMNTEAFF.

The chain has TRBV30 and TRBJ1-2; 10 bases agree with TRBD1. The length of the CDR3 is 13 residues. V lost 1 base, J lost 10 bases, and 6 bases stayed unmatched. The germline V gene has CDR1 GTSNPN and CDR2 SVGIG (reference sequence). Here the CDR3 reads CAWSEPGQGHYTF. DNA for the CDR3: TGTGCCTGGAGTGAACCGGGACAGGGGCACTACACCTTC. The full variable domain, its missing parts supplied by reference TRBV30 and TRBJ1-2, is SQTIHQWPATLVQPVGSPLSLECTVEGTSNPNLYWYRQAAGRGLQLLFYSVGIGQISSEVPQNLSASRPQDRQFILSSKKLLLSDSGFYLCAWSEPGQGHYTFGSGTRLTVV.

This clone has only a few counts. The rearrangement joins TRBV6-1 to TRBJ1-6, with 9 bases matching TRBD1. Germline V lookup: CDR1 MNHNS, CDR2 SASEGT. Unmatched junction bases numbered 3, after V lost 3 bases and J lost 6 bases. This CDR3 spans 15 amino acids. CDR3 coding DNA: TGTGCCAGCAGTGACCGGACAGGGGTTAATTCACCCCTCCACTTT. This gives the protein CASSDRTGVNSPLHF.

The chain joins TRBV15 to TRBJ2-1, with 9 bases fitting TRBD2. The ends lost 6 bases at V and 5 bases at J; junction bases unmatched: 8. Germline CDR1 and CDR2: LNHNV and YYDKDF (reference sequence). CDR3 size: 15 residues. CDR3 bases: TGTGCCACCAGGTCTTTAGCGGGAGTCCACAATGAGCAGTTCTTC. It specifies CATRSLAGVHNEQFF.

CDR3 DNA: TGTGCCAGCAGTTCGACAGAGTATGCAACTAATGAAAAACTGTTTTTT. It yields the protein CASSSTEYATNEKLFF. The V gene is TRBV6-6, the J gene TRBJ1-4; a possible D gene is TRBD1 (5 bases). V lost 4 bases, J lost 0 bases, and 12 bases lay in between. The CDR3 loop spans 16 amino acids. Germline-derived CDR1 and CDR2 are MNHNY and SVGAGI (reference sequence).